A selection of T cell receptor beta chains follows, all from one sample in a study of T cell repertoires in cytomegalovirus infection. These receptors are not linked to any known antigen. TCRdb re-called the reads with MiXCR, one entry per CDR3 protein. The sample has 65,000 to 85,000 distinct CDR3 sequences; around 30% are singletons. Specimen: CD8+ T cells from cultured PBMCs, collected from culture after CMV antigen stimulation. The receptors originated from a human donor in good health (CMV status not recorded). Some clones in this sample may be carry-over from other donors' samples. Each CDR3 is given with its conserved first and last residue. The D gene is left open where the match is weak. For some rows the clone size is stated as once, few or many, or as a class when expanded; others skip it.

V gene,D gene,J gene,clone size,CDR3 length,CDR3 DNA,CDR3 protein
TRBV5-5,NA,TRBJ2-1,few,15,TGTGCCAGCAGCTTCAACAATGGACAGTACAATGAGCAGTTCTTC,CASSFNNGQYNEQFF
TRBV5-6,NA,TRBJ2-2,NA,15,TGTGCCAGCAGCTACGTAGACGCGAACACCGGGGAGCTGTTTTTT,CASSYVDANTGELFF
TRBV11-2,NA,TRBJ1-1,many,13,TGTGCCAGCAGCCCCGCCCAGGGCACTGAAGCTTTCTTT,CASSPAQGTEAFF
TRBV7-9,TRBD2,TRBJ2-5,NA,14,TGTGCCAGCACCCTAGCGGGAGCATCCGAGACCCAGTACTTC,CASTLAGASETQYF
TRBV7-9,NA,TRBJ1-1,NA,12,TGTGCCAGCAGCTTATCAAACCCCGAAGCTTTCTTT,CASSLSNPEAFF
TRBV27,NA,TRBJ2-1,NA,15,TGTGCCAGCAGCATAGGTCAGAACTCCTACAATGAGCAGTTCTTC,CASSIGQNSYNEQFF
TRBV4-1,NA,TRBJ2-7,NA,14,TGCGCCAGCAGCCAGGGGACTGAGACCTACGAGCAGTACTTC,CASSQGTETYEQYF
TRBV19,NA,TRBJ2-1,many,15,TGTGCCAGTAGTATAACCGGGTTGAGTGGGAATGAGCAGTTCTTC,CASSITGLSGNEQFF
TRBV3-1,TRBD2,TRBJ2-7,NA,15,TGTGCCAGCAGCCAAGTAAAGCGGGGGTCCTACGAGCAGTACTTC,CASSQVKRGSYEQYF
TRBV28,TRBD1,TRBJ2-3,few,14,TGTGCCAGCAGCCCCGACAGGGGGCGGGATACGCAGTATTTT,CASSPDRGRDTQYF
TRBV19,NA,TRBJ1-5,many,19,TGTGCCAGTAGTATAGAGAGGCTGGATTGGGGGTTTGGCAATCAGCCCCAGCATTTT,CASSIERLDWGFGNQPQHF
TRBV5-4,TRBD2,TRBJ2-7,many,16,TGTGCCAGCAGCTTGGGGGGTAGCGGGCGAACCTACGAGCAGTACTTC,CASSLGGSGRTYEQYF
TRBV4-1,NA,TRBJ2-1,few,16,TGCGCCAGCAGCCAAGCCATAAAGGGACTCAACAATGAGCAGTTCTTC,CASSQAIKGLNNEQFF
TRBV27,NA,TRBJ2-1,few,15,TGTGCCAGCAGCCTCGGACCGAACCCCTACAATGAGCAGTTCTTC,CASSLGPNPYNEQFF
TRBV11-2,TRBD2,TRBJ2-1,many,14,TGTGCCAGCAGCTCACTAGCGGGAGAGAGTGAGCAGTTCTTC,CASSSLAGESEQFF
TRBV5-5,TRBD2,TRBJ2-2,NA,17,TGTGCCAGCAGACAAGGACTAGCGGGGGGGAGCACCGGGGAGCTGTTTTTT,CASRQGLAGGSTGELFF
TRBV20-1,TRBD1,TRBJ1-1,many,15,TGCAGTGCAATAGCGACAGGGACGGGGAACCCTGAAGCTTTCTTT,CSAIATGTGNPEAFF
TRBV29-1,TRBD1,TRBJ2-3,NA,13,TGCAGCGTTGCGGGACAGGGAGTAGATACGCAGTATTTT,CSVAGQGVDTQYF
TRBV27,NA,TRBJ2-7,NA,14,TGTGCCAGCAGTTTACTTGGTCGCTCCTACGAGCAGTACTTC,CASSLLGRSYEQYF